The 7 T cell receptor beta chains given below trace back to one sample, sequenced in a study of blood T cell repertoires in COVID-19. TCRdb's copy holds only in-frame clones and misses some; the assay was immunoSEQ multiplex PCR. This sample has 250,000 or so clones, with 88% found just once. Material: peripheral blood. These receptors were taken from an elderly man with acute or convalescent COVID-19.

This clone was seen once. This chain joins TRBV5-1 and TRBJ2-2; TRBD2 matches 7 bases. The germline CDR1 and CDR2 sequences are SGHRS and YFSETQ. This CDR3 has 17 residues. V shed 1 base and J 5 bases; nucleotides not matched to a gene: 11. CDR3 coding DNA: TGCGCCAGCAGCTTGAGGCTAGCGGAGTGGAATACCGGGGAGCTGTTTTTT. This encodes CASSLRLAEWNTGELFF.

V gene TRBV27 combines with J gene TRBJ2-2, with TRBD1 matching over 8 bases. The CDR3 is 14 residues long. Germline CDR1 reads MNHEY; CDR2 reads SMNVEV (reference sequence). J gave up 6 bases and V 8 bases, and 8 bases lay outside the gene matches. CDR3 in amino acids: CASHMDRASGELFF. Written as DNA, the CDR3 is TGTGCCAGCCATATGGACAGGGCTTCCGGGGAGCTGTTTTTT.

The CDR3 loop reads CASSPAGGLKTQYF. The CDR3 nucleotides read TGTGCCAGCAGCCCAGCGGGGGGGCTGAAGACCCAGTACTTC. V usage is TRBV11-2 and J usage is TRBJ2-5, with TRBD2 matching 10 bases. The V segment lost 5 bases and the J segment 6 bases; nucleotides outside the gene matches: 6. CDR3 size: 14 residues. Germline V CDR1 and CDR2: SGHAT, FQNNGV. Full variable domain (rest looked up from reference TRBV11-2 and TRBJ2-5): EAGVAQSPRYKIIEKRQSVAFWCNPISGHATLYWYQQILGQGPKLLIQFQNNGVVDDSQLPKDRFSAERLKGVDSTLKIQPAKLEDSAVYLCASSPAGGLKTQYFGPGTRLLVL.

This chain links TRBV10-3 with TRBJ1-5; no definite D call. The CDR3 sequence is 14 residues long. The V end was cut by 6 bases, the J end by 0 bases, with 9 bases between. Germline CDR1 reads ENHRY; CDR2 reads SYGVKD. In DNA, the CDR3 is TGTGCCATCAGCCCACGGGATAGCAATCAGCCCCAGCATTTT. Amino acids: CAISPRDSNQPQHF.

The chain carries TRBV19 and TRBJ2-3; 7 nucleotides line up with TRBD2. Germline V lookup: CDR1 LNHDA, CDR2 SQIVND (reference sequence). This CDR3 is 16 amino acids long. V lost 6 bases to trimming and J lost 2 bases; unmatched junction nucleotides: 11. CDR3 coding DNA: TGTGCCAGTAGCCCCTTTGGCGGGGGTAACACAGATACGCAGTATTTT. It yields the protein CASSPFGGGNTDTQYF.

V gene TRBV18 combines with J gene TRBJ1-2, with a tentative D call TRBD1 (5 bases). The CDR3 runs 12 residues. Deletions cut 6 bases from V and 7 bases from J, with 12 bases between. The germline V gene encodes CDR1 KGHSH and CDR2 LQKENI. The CDR3 is CASSPDSFGYTF. CDR3 nucleotide sequence: TGTGCCAGCTCGCCAGACAGCTTTGGCTACACCTTC.

The chain carries TRBV29-1 and TRBJ1-2; D may be TRBD1 (6 bases). V was shortened by 2 bases and J by 4 bases, with 14 bases between the two germline ends. Germline assignment: CDR1 SQVTM and CDR2 ANQGSEA. This CDR3 is 14 amino acids long. The CDR3 bases are TGCAGCGTTGAAAAAGGACAGAATCTCTATGGCTACACCTTC. Translation gives CSVEKGQNLYGYTF. The entire variable domain, with the rest obtained from reference TRBV29-1 and TRBJ1-2, is as follows: SAVISQKPSRDICQRGTSLTIQCQVDSQVTMMFWYRQQPGQSLTLIATANQGSEATYESGFVIDKFPISRPNLTFSTLTVSNMSPEDSSIYLCSVEKGQNLYGYTFGSGTRLTVV.